The TCR beta chain described here comes from a study of immune evolution from preneoplasia to lung adenocarcinoma. Overall study: HLA loss of heterozygosity: about 7% AIS, around 16% MIA, around 35% ADC, none AAH. Study-level results: Later-stage lesions appeared to have more T cells, more diversity, less clonality. KRAS-mutant nodules had the highest T cell clonality.

Histologic diagnosis was independently verified by two lung pathologists. The CDR3 is 13 residues long. Germline V gene lookup returns CDR1 SGHTA and CDR2 FQGNSA. The ends were cut back, 6 bases at V and 0 bases at J, with 8 bases in the middle. Produced via immunoSEQ multiplex PCR; TCRdb's table is partial and in-frame only. The table has about 26,000 clones, roughly 70% seen once. For this clone: Its antigen remains unknown.

The chain joins TRBV7-2 to TRBJ2-5; D not certain. Sequenced: FFPE invasive lung adenocarcinoma tissue. The clonotype was recovered from a person between 60 and 69 years old with invasive lung adenocarcinoma. Some clones in this sample may be carry-over from other donors' samples. In DNA, the CDR3 is TGTGCCAGCAGTAGGACCAACCAAGAGACCCAGTACTTC. It is translated as CASSRTNQETQYF.